This T cell receptor (beta chain) was identified in a study of T-cell reconstitution after alpha-beta-depleted transplantation in children (dated by TCRdb to 2016 to 2017). Background for the entire study: Using TCR repertoire profiling, the study followed T-cell immune reconstitution in a quantitative way in children after TCRalphabeta/CD19-depleted allogeneic hematopoietic cell transplantation.

Per the publication, the treatment or condition label means: allogeneic hematopoietic cell transplantation with graft depleted of TCRalphabeta T cells and CD19 B cells. Transplant recipients were children who received TCRalphabeta/CD19-depleted allogeneic hematopoietic cell grafts. Summary of the overall study and its limitations: Apparently early alphabetaT-cell count recovery about two months after transplant reportedly relied on only several hundred rapidly expanded clones derived from non-depleted graft cells. In some patients, the high TCRbeta diversity seen at day 60 was put down to recipient T cells and intrathymic progenitors that had survived conditioning. Hyperexpanded clone frequencies declined over subsequent months; after one year, T-cell counts and TCRbeta diversity were mostly attributed to newly produced T cells.

Library prep was done by PCR. The data were produced on an Illumina HiSeq 2500. Molecular barcoding was employed in the preparation of TCR libraries, with unique molecular identifiers being used to normalize TCRbeta repertoire quantification. In-frame beta chains were kept once TCRdb had trimmed the public reads at Q25 with fastp and called clones with MiXCR. Every distinct CDR3 protein forms one entry, paired with its most common genes and DNA. The sample data list roughly 110,000 distinct CDR3 sequences, and 10% of these were observed just once. Clones ranked in the top ten supply about 34% of the sample. Taken from cysteine to phenylalanine, the CDR3 has 14 residues. The only DNA kept is the CDR3, 42 bases in frame from the first base. V is pared back by 1 base and J by 1 base, with 7 bases lying between the germline termini. CDR1 LNHNV and CDR2 YYDKDF are derived from the germline V gene (reference sequence).

This clonotype is termed medium-sized (0.01 to 0.1%). Its target antigen remains unknown. No qualities accompany the bases; no much larger clone lies one base away. The rearranged segments are TRBV15 and TRBJ2-5; no confident D gene assignment can be made. The source of this sequence is a boy aged 2 to 9 with acute lymphoblastic leukemia, due to receive a stem cell transplant. The specimen was PBMCs, collected before TCRalphabeta/CD19-depleted stem cell transplant. The CDR3 amino acid sequence is: CATSRVSSQETQYF. The DNA reads TGTGCCACCAGCAGAGTTAGCAGCCAAGAGACCCAGTACTTC.